A single sample gave rise to the 32 T cell receptor beta chains below, sequenced in a study of OX40 agonist ivuxolimab in advanced cancers. Repertoires were generated with immunoSEQ multiplex PCR, while TCRdb's copy carries only in-frame clones and drops some. Of some 35,000 clones detected, approximately 80% appear once; the ten largest clones hold under 25%. Specimen: CD4+ or CD8+ T cells sorted from blood, collected in a trial of the OX40 agonist ivuxolimab. The receptors come from an adult with an advanced solid tumor such as melanoma, head and neck, liver or kidney cancer.

The J gene is TRBJ2-7, the V gene TRBV2, with TRBD1 matching 9 bases. CDR3 length: 14 amino acids. Looked up from germline, CDR1 is SNHLY and CDR2 is FYNNEI. V shed 6 bases, J shed 7 bases, and the junction held 10 bases outside the gene matches. The chain's CDR3 is CASRDNRGPREQYV. In nucleotides, the CDR3 is TGTGCCAGCAGAGACAACAGGGGGCCAAGGGAGCAGTACGTC.

In DNA form, the CDR3 reads TGCGCCAGCCGCCCGGACGGGGGAGATAATTCACCCCTCCACTTT. Encoded protein: CASRPDGGDNSPLHF. The chain carries TRBV5-1 and TRBJ1-6, with TRBD1 as a possible D gene (5 bases). Germline assignment: CDR1 SGHRS and CDR2 YFSETQ. This CDR3 has 15 residues. Trimming removed 7 bases from V and 5 bases from J, with 16 bases in between.

This clone was recorded only once. The V gene is TRBV21-1, the J gene TRBJ2-3. TRBV21-1 is listed as a pseudogene. The CDR3 has 15 amino acids. The CDR3 bases are TGTGCCAGCAGCAAAGGACCGGCTAGCACAGATACGCAGTATTTT. It encodes CASSKGPASTDTQYF.

This chain links TRBV5-6 with TRBJ1-2; perhaps TRBD1 as D (6 bases). The CDR3 spans 13 residues. V dropped 2 bases and J dropped 9 bases, with 14 bases sitting between them. Germline values: CDR1 SGHDT, CDR2 YYEEEE. The CDR3 is CASSLGTGRSYTF. The CDR3 DNA reads TGTGCCAGCAGCTTAGGTACAGGGAGGAGCTACACCTTC.

The V gene is TRBV27, the J gene TRBJ1-5; D is possibly TRBD1 (5 bases). The CDR3 sequence is 14 residues long. V lost 2 bases and J lost 7, with 12 bases in between. The germline V gene has CDR1 MNHEY and CDR2 SMNVEV (reference sequence). CDR3 protein: CASSLQSRGQPQHF. The CDR3, as DNA: TGTGCCAGCAGTTTACAGAGTCGGGGGCAGCCCCAGCATTTT.

V and J are TRBV27 and TRBJ2-1, with D possibly TRBD1 on 7 matching bases. Germline loops: CDR1 MNHEY, CDR2 SMNVEV (reference sequence). V dropped 5 bases and J dropped 7 bases, with 18 bases sitting between them. This CDR3 contains 15 residues. CDR3 loop: CASSDQGGVGNEQFF. The CDR3 DNA reads TGTGCCAGCAGTGATCAGGGGGGTGTCGGGAATGAGCAGTTCTTC.

The chain uses TRBV7-6 and TRBJ2-3; D is undetermined. Germline V gene sequence: CDR1 SGHVS, CDR2 FNYEAQ. CDR3 length equals 16 residues. The ends were cut back, 2 bases at V and 3 bases at J, with 15 bases in the middle. The CDR3 bases are TGTGCCAGCAGCTTATTAGCAAACCCCGGTACAGATACGCAGTATTTT. Encoded protein: CASSLLANPGTDTQYF.

The chain employs TRBV7-2 and TRBJ1-5; no firm D call. Trimming shortened V by 4 bases and J by 9 bases, and 13 bases separated the two germline ends. CDR1 and CDR2 (germline): SGHTA, FQGNSA. The CDR3 consists of 13 residues. Here the CDR3 DNA reads TGTGCCAGCAGCTCGGACCGATCGGTGCCCCAGCATTTT. This sequence encodes CASSSDRSVPQHF.

The V gene is TRBV6-6, the J gene TRBJ1-2; no reliable D call. Germline loops: CDR1 MNHNY, CDR2 SVGAGI (reference sequence). The CDR3 runs to 12 residues. Trimming cost V 2 bases and J 7 bases, with 8 bases left between them. The CDR3 nucleotides read TGTGCCAGCAGTTACGGTAATCCTGGCTACACCTTC. It translates to CASSYGNPGYTF.

The rearrangement uses TRBV28 and TRBJ1-6; unclear D gene. CDR1 is MDHEN, CDR2 SYDVKM, per germline. The CDR3 is 15 amino acids. Trimming took 3 bases from V and 10 from J, leaving 16 bases between them. The CDR3 reads CASSFYSQLKSPLHF. CDR3 in DNA: TGTGCCAGCAGTTTTTACAGCCAGTTGAAGTCACCCCTCCACTTT.

The chain has TRBV2 and TRBJ2-3, with D possibly TRBD2 on 6 matching bases. Looked up from germline, CDR1 is SNHLY and CDR2 is FYNNEI. The CDR3 totals 14 residues. V dropped 4 bases and J dropped 10 bases, with 18 bases sitting between them. CDR3 nucleotide sequence: TGTGCCAGCAGTGCAGCAATAGGCAGGGAGGCGCAGTATTTT. Amino acids: CASSAAIGREAQYF. Full variable domain (outside the CDR3, taken from reference TRBV2 and TRBJ2-3): EPEVTQTPSHQVTQMGQEVILRCVPISNHLYFYWYRQILGQKVEFLVSFYNNEISEKSEIFDDQFSVERPDGSNFTLKIRSTKLEDSAMYFCASSAAIGREAQYFGPGTRLTVL.

This chain joins TRBV27 and TRBJ2-3, with unresolved D. V was clipped by 2 bases and J by 0 bases, with 12 bases between them. Germline V gene data show CDR1 as MNHEY and CDR2 as SMNVEV (reference sequence). This CDR3 region has 16 residues. CDR3 residues: CASSLTLPSSTDTQYF. DNA of the CDR3: TGTGCCAGCAGTTTAACCCTGCCCTCTAGCACAGATACGCAGTATTTT.

J is TRBJ2-6 and V is TRBV5-1, with D uncertain. V gave up 0 bases and J gave up 0 bases, with 4 bases separating them. The length of the CDR3 is 15 residues. Per germline, CDR1 SGHRS and CDR2 YFSETQ. The CDR3 coding sequence is TGCGCCAGCAGCTTGGGATACTCTGGGGCCAACGTCCTGACTTTC. Encoded protein: CASSLGYSGANVLTF. Drawing the rest from reference TRBV5-1 and TRBJ2-6, the complete variable domain is KAGVTQTPRYLIKTRGQQVTLSCSPISGHRSVSWYQQTPGQGLQFLFEYFSETQRNKGNFPGRFSGRQFSNSRSEMNVSTLELGDSALYLCASSLGYSGANVLTFGAGSRLTVL.

The rearrangement joins TRBV9 to TRBJ1-6; the match to TRBD1 covers 8 bases. Germline lookup yields CDR1 SGDLS and CDR2 YYNGEE. V lost 0 bases and J lost 7; bases outside the gene matches: 6. CDR3 length equals 16 residues. The CDR3, as DNA: TGTGCCAGCAGCGTAGGTTCCGGACAGGGAAATTCACCCCTCCACTTT. It specifies CASSVGSGQGNSPLHF.

The chain employs TRBV27 and TRBJ2-7; 14 nucleotides match TRBD2. This CDR3 has 16 amino acids. The J segment lost 2 bases and the V segment lost 4 bases, leaving 4 bases of the junction unmatched. Germline-derived CDR1 and CDR2 are MNHEY and SMNVEV (reference sequence). In DNA, the CDR3 is TGTGCCAGCAGTTCCCCGACTAGCGGGGGGGCCTACGAGCAGTACTTC. Its translation is CASSSPTSGGAYEQYF.

The chain is built from TRBV6-1 and TRBJ1-1; 7 nucleotides agree with TRBD1. This CDR3 comprises 14 residues. CDR1 is MNHNS and CDR2 is SASEGT in the germline V gene. Trimming cost V 6 bases and J 3 bases; bases outside gene matches: 7. CDR3 coding DNA: TGTGCCAGCAGAACCCGGGACAGCTACACTGAAGCTTTCTTT. It translates to CASRTRDSYTEAFF.

This clone showed up just a few times. This rearrangement joins TRBV7-9 to TRBJ1-2; 12 positions match TRBD1. CDR1 SEHNR and CDR2 FQNEAQ come from the germline V gene (reference sequence). J gave up 7 bases and V 5 bases, and 5 bases lay outside the gene matches. The CDR3 covers 14 residues. DNA of the CDR3: TGTGCCAGCAGCCTGGGACAGGGGGCAGGTGGCTACACCTTC. Encoded protein: CASSLGQGAGGYTF.

V and J are TRBV19 and TRBJ1-1, with D maybe TRBD1 (5 bases). This CDR3 has 12 amino acids. V was trimmed by 8 bases and J by 4 bases, leaving 11 bases between them. Germline CDR1 and CDR2: LNHDA and SQIVND (reference sequence). The CDR3 sequence is CASGGRFTEAFF. CDR3 DNA: TGTGCCAGTGGGGGACGGTTCACTGAAGCTTTCTTT.

This clone was picked up a small number of times. The genes are TRBV6-5 and TRBJ1-2; unclear D gene. The CDR3 contains 14 residues. Between the trimmed V and J ends, which lost 1 base and 4 bases, there was a span of 10 bases. CDR1 and CDR2 from the germline V gene are MNHEY and SVGAGI. The CDR3 coding sequence is TGTGCCAGCAGTTACTATCCTGGGTCCTATGGCTACACCTTC. Translated: CASSYYPGSYGYTF.

In this sample, this clone turned up a few times. The chain carries TRBV5-1 and TRBJ2-3; TRBD1 matches 7 bases. Germline V lookup: CDR1 SGHRS, CDR2 YFSETQ. The CDR3 runs 14 residues. V shed 4 bases and J 2 bases; nucleotides not matched to a gene: 4. The CDR3 region is CASSGQAYTDTQYF. For the CDR3, the DNA is TGCGCCAGCAGCGGACAGGCCTACACAGATACGCAGTATTTT.

V usage is TRBV6-1 and J usage is TRBJ1-1, with a weak D call TRBD1 (5 bases). This CDR3 is built from 13 residues. Germline loops: CDR1 MNHNS, CDR2 SASEGT. V was cut by 5 bases and J by 1 base, with 8 bases left in between. The CDR3 region is CASSRQGNTEAFF. As DNA, the CDR3 is TGTGCCAGCAGTCGTCAGGGGAACACTGAAGCTTTCTTT.

V usage is TRBV7-9 and J usage is TRBJ1-2; TRBD1 aligns across 9 bases. J lost 4 bases, V lost 4 bases, and 10 bases had no gene match. Germline values: CDR1 SEHNR, CDR2 FQNEAQ (reference sequence). The CDR3 sequence is 16 residues long. The CDR3 DNA reads TGTGCCAGCAGCTCCGGGACAGGGACTTTTCTCTATGGCTACACCTTC. Translating gives CASSSGTGTFLYGYTF.

This chain links TRBV6-5 with TRBJ2-2; D ambiguous. Germline V CDR1 and CDR2: MNHEY, SVGAGI. The CDR3 has 15 residues. V lost 6 bases and J 8 bases, leaving 19 bases between the germline ends. The chain's CDR3 is CASSVALPSEGELFF. As DNA, the CDR3 is TGTGCCAGCAGCGTTGCCCTCCCTTCAGAAGGGGAGCTGTTTTTT.

CDR3 loop: CASSSDIMNTEAFF. Written as DNA, the CDR3 is TGTGCCAGCAGCTCGGACATCATGAACACTGAAGCTTTCTTT. The chain is built from TRBV5-8 and TRBJ1-1, with D possibly being TRBD1 (5 bases). Germline V gives CDR1 SGHTS, CDR2 YDEGEE. V was cut by 3 bases and J by 0 bases, with 9 bases left in between. The CDR3 loop spans 14 amino acids.

CDR3 region: CASKGQGAHLPTEAFF. In nucleotides, the CDR3 is TGTGCCAGTAAGGGACAGGGGGCCCACTTACCCACTGAAGCTTTCTTT. This sequence joins TRBV5-4 and TRBJ1-1, with TRBD1 matching over 12 bases. This CDR3 comprises 16 residues. Trimming removed 8 bases from V and 4 bases from J; junction bases left unmatched: 12. Germline assignment: CDR1 SGHNT and CDR2 YYREEE (reference sequence). Full variable domain (rest looked up from reference TRBV5-4 and TRBJ1-1): ETGVTQSPTHLIKTRGQQVTLRCSSQSGHNTVSWYQQALGQGPQFIFQYYREEENGRGNFPPRFSGLQFPNYSSELNVNALELDDSALYLCASKGQGAHLPTEAFFGQGTRLTVV.

The chain employs TRBV2 and TRBJ2-7; no clear D gene. The length of the CDR3 is 13 residues. V lost 6 bases to trimming and J lost 3 bases, with 12 bases between them. The V gene's germline CDR1 is SNHLY and CDR2 FYNNEI. The CDR3 region has the DNA TGTGCCAGCAGACGGCAGCCGCTCTACGAGCAGTACTTC. Its translation: CASRRQPLYEQYF.

Only a few counts were recorded for this clone. This sequence joins TRBV11-1 and TRBJ1-4, with TRBD1 matching 12 bases. The CDR3 is 18 residues long. V dropped 5 bases and J dropped 5; count of bases not matched to a gene: 12. Germline CDR1 reads SGHAT; CDR2 reads FQDESV (reference sequence). The CDR3 loop reads CASSADGTGGALNEKLFF. The CDR3 DNA follows: TGTGCCAGCAGCGCGGACGGGACAGGGGGCGCGTTAAATGAAAAACTGTTTTTT. Together with reference TRBV11-1 and TRBJ1-4, the CDR3 gives the full variable domain: EAEVAQSPRYKITEKSQAVAFWCDPISGHATLYWYRQILGQGPELLVQFQDESVVDDSQLPKDRFSAERLKGVDSTLKIQPAELGDSAMYLCASSADGTGGALNEKLFFGSGTQLSVL.

V gene TRBV5-6 combines with J gene TRBJ1-6; D gene ambiguous. The CDR3 sequence is 16 residues long. Deletions cut 6 bases from V and 7 bases from J, with 20 bases between. The germline CDR1 and CDR2 sequences are SGHDT and YYEEEE. As DNA, the CDR3 is TGTGCCAGCACCGCTTGGCCCCAGATCCCAAATTCACCCCTCCACTTT. Its translation: CASTAWPQIPNSPLHF.

CDR3: CASSYFPVDTEAFF. CDR3 DNA: TGTGCCAGCAGTTACTTTCCCGTGGACACTGAAGCTTTCTTT. V usage is TRBV6-8 and J usage is TRBJ1-1, with D uncertain. This CDR3 is 14 amino acids long. CDR1 is MNHGY, CDR2 SAAAGT, per germline. With 1 base removed from V and 3 bases from J, the gap between germline ends came to 9 bases.

The CDR3 loop is CASSLNLQGADTQYF. In DNA, the CDR3 is TGTGCCAGCAGCCTAAATCTCCAGGGAGCAGATACGCAGTATTTT. The V gene is TRBV11-2, the J gene TRBJ2-3; D is tentatively TRBD1 or TRBD2 (5 bases each). CDR1 and CDR2 from the germline V gene are SGHAT and FQNNGV. Trimming pared 5 bases from V and 4 bases from J, leaving 16 bases between. This CDR3 comprises 15 residues.

The V call is TRBV9, the J call TRBJ2-5; D is unclear. With 4 bases removed from V and 2 bases from J, the gap between germline ends came to 9 bases. CDR1 is SGDLS, CDR2 YYNGEE, per germline. CDR3 size: 13 residues. The CDR3: CASSLFGQETQYF. CDR3 in DNA: TGTGCCAGCAGCCTGTTTGGACAAGAGACCCAGTACTTC.

This clone was seen at least ten times. The chain is built from TRBV6-5 and TRBJ2-5; TRBD1 aligns across 7 bases. CDR3 length: 15 residues. Germline lookup yields CDR1 MNHEY and CDR2 SVGAGI. V lost 6 bases, J lost 5 bases, and 12 bases stayed unmatched. The CDR3 spells CASSSIPGGAETQYF. CDR3 DNA: TGTGCCAGCAGCAGTATTCCAGGGGGAGCGGAGACCCAGTACTTC.